The subject of this entry is one TCR beta chain. This entry comes from a study of shared clonotypes between healthy human individuals. Trimming pared 7 bases from V and 1 base from J, leaving 15 bases between. This CDR3 comprises 15 residues. Per germline, CDR1 KGHSH and CDR2 LQKENI. Assay used: immunoSEQ multiplex PCR; TCRdb lists only in-frame clones, some missing. This repertoire shows hundreds of thousands of clones, roughly 79% found once; its top ten account for 12%. The chain employs TRBV18 and TRBJ2-3; D is ambiguous. Sequenced material: PBMCs. This clonotype was obtained from a woman aged 40 to 50 in good health. Some clones in this sample may be carry-over from other donors' samples. Here the CDR3 DNA reads TGTGCCAGCTATCGACTTACACCGGGCACAGATACGCAGTATTTT. It encodes CASYRLTPGTDTQYF.